This TCR beta chain was found in a study of T cell repertoires in cytomegalovirus infection. Across the whole study: Matching HLA type, along with CMV infection, was indicated by public TCR beta signatures. Overall study findings and caveats: Across the ex vivo response, the dominant clonotypes were HLA-C-restricted CMV-specific TCR beta clonotypes.

In this sample, this clonotype turned up a few times. The antigen is not known. TCRdb itself ran the reads through MiXCR, one entry per CDR3 protein. The top ten clones hold 10% to 15% of a sample with 750,000 to 900,000 distinct CDR3 sequences, about 29% of them seen once. This specimen consisted of cultured CD8+ T cells from PBMCs, obtained from culture after CMV antigen stimulation. This sequence originates from a human donor in good health (CMV status not recorded). Some clones in this sample may be carry-over from other donors' samples.

In nucleotides, the CDR3 is TGCGCCAGCAGCTTGGGCCGAACCCCCTCCTACAATGAGCAGTTCTTC. Its protein product is CASSLGRTPSYNEQFF. The genes are TRBV5-1 and TRBJ2-1; D call uncertain. This CDR3 is 16 amino acids long. Trimming left V 0 bases short and J 0 bases short, with 10 bases between. The germline gives CDR1 SGHRS, CDR2 YFSETQ.